This T cell receptor beta chain was sequenced for a study of T cell changes during pregnancy in multiple sclerosis (dated 2019 in TCRdb). Study-level background: Changes in the T cell repertoire over the course of pregnancy were examined in this study in women with multiple sclerosis.

On this clone: What antigen it recognizes has not been identified. No qualities accompany the bases; no much larger clone lies one base away.

CDR1 and CDR2 were assigned from the germline V gene as SGHRS and YFSETQ. Reading from cysteine to phenylalanine, the CDR3 counts 14 amino acids. Here the CDR3 DNA is all that survives: 42 bases in frame from base 1. V trim: 2 bases; J trim: 0 bases; unmatched bases: 1. Library method: the immunoSEQ multiplex PCR assay. What TCRdb holds here is the immuneACCESS table cut down to in-frame rearrangements. Part of the clones is not present; checked against another copy, under half of the missing clones reflect an unresolved V gene, and the others are unexplained. The sample table records around 78,000 clones; 93% of these occur just once. 2.5% to 3% of the sample rests with the top ten.

The chain links TRBV5-1 with TRBJ1-1; 7 nucleotides in the junction match TRBD1. This TCR was sampled from a female donor with multiple sclerosis, enrolled in a pregnancy study. Source: peripheral blood, taken in the second trimester of pregnancy. The DNA sequence is given as TGCGCCAGCAGCTTCGACAGGGTGAACACTGAAGCTTTCTTT. This encodes CASSFDRVNTEAFF.